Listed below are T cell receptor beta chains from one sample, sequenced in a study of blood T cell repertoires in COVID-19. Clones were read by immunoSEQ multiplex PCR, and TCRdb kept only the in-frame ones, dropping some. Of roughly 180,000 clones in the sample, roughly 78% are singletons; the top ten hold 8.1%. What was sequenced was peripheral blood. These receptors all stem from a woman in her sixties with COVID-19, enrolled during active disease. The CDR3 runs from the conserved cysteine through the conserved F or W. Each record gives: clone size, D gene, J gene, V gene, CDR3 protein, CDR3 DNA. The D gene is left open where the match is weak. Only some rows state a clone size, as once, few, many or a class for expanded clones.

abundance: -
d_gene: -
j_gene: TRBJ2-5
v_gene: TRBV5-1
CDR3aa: CASSRSIELETQYF
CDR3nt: TGCGCCAGCAGTCGGTCAATTGAGCTGGAGACCCAGTACTTC

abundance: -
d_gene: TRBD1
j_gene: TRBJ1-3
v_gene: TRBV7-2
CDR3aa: CASSYTGDGNTIYF
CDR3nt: TGTGCCAGCAGCTATACAGGGGATGGAAACACCATATATTTT

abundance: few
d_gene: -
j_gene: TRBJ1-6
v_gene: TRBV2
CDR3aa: CASRQSSYNSPLHF
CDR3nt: TGTGCCAGCAGACAGAGCTCCTATAATTCACCCCTCCACTTT

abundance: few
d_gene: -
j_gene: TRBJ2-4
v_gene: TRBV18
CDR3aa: CASSTIPRTLAKNIQYF
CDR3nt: TGTGCCAGCTCAACAATCCCTCGGACACTAGCCAAAAACATTCAGTACTTC

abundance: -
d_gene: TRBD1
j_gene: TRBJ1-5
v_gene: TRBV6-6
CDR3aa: CASSVQGQNQPQHF
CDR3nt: TGTGCCAGCAGTGTGCAGGGACAGAATCAGCCCCAGCATTTT

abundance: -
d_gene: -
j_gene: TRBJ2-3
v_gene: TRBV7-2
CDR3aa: CASSPPQGRTDTQYF
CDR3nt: TGTGCCAGCAGCCCCCCACAGGGAAGAACAGATACGCAGTATTTT

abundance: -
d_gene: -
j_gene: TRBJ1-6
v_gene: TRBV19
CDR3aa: CASSQGLTGTPLHF
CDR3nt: TGTGCCAGTAGTCAGGGCCTCACAGGGACACCCCTCCACTTT

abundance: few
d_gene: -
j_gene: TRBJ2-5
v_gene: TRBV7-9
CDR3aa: CASSLLQETQYF
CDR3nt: TGTGCCAGCAGCTTGTTACAAGAGACCCAGTACTTC

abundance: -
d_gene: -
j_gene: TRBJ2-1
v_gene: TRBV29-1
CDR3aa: CSVDSILGNEQFF
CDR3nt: TGCAGCGTTGATTCCATTCTCGGCAATGAGCAGTTCTTC

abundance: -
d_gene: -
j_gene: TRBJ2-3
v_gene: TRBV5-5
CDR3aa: CASSLLGASQGGTDTQYF
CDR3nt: TGTGCCAGCAGCTTGTTAGGGGCAAGTCAAGGTGGGACAGATACGCAGTATTTT

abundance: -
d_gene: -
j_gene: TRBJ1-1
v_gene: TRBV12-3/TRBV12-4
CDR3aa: CASRRQANTEAFF
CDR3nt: TGTGCCAGCAGAAGACAGGCCAACACTGAAGCTTTCTTT

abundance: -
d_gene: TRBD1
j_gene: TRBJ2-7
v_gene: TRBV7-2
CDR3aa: CASSSPSTGVYEQYF
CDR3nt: TGTGCCAGCAGCTCCCCCTCAACAGGGGTCTACGAGCAGTACTTC

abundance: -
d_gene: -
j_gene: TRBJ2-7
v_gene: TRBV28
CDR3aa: CASSQIGVSFYF
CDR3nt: TGTGCCAGCAGCCAGATAGGGGTCAGTTTCTACTTC

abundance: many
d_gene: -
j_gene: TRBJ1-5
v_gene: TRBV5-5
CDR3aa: CASSKDGGNQPQHF
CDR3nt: TGTGCCAGCAGCAAAGATGGGGGGAATCAGCCCCAGCATTTT

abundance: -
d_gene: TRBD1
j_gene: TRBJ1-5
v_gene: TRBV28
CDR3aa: CASRDAGQVDQPQHF
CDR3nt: TGTGCCAGCAGGGACGCGGGACAGGTTGATCAGCCCCAGCATTTT

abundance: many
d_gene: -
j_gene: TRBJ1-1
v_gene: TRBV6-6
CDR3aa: CASSGAEGTSFF
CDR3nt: TGTGCCAGCAGCGGCGCCGAGGGTACGTCTTTCTTT

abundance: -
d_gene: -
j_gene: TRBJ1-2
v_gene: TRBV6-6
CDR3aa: CASKGGGSYGYTF
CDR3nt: TGTGCCAGCAAGGGGGGAGGGTCCTATGGCTACACCTTC

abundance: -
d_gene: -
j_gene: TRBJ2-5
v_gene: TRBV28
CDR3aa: CASSTGGPETQYF
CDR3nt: TGTGCCAGCAGTACCGGGGGGCCCGAGACCCAGTACTTC

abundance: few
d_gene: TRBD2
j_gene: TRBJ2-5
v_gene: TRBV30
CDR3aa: CAWSRNSGSGETQYF
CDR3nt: TGTGCCTGGAGTAGGAATAGCGGGAGTGGAGAGACCCAGTACTTC

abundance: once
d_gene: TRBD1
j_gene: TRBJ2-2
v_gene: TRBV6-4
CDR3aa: CASSHGQGYTGELFF
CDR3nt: TGTGCCAGCAGCCACGGACAGGGCTACACCGGGGAGCTGTTTTTT

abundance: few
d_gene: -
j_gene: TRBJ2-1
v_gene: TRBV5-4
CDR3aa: CASSFPGLGYNEQFF
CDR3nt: TGTGCCAGCAGCTTCCCGGGACTGGGTTACAATGAGCAGTTCTTC

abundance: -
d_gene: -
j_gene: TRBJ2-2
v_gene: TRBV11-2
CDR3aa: CASSNYAGELFF
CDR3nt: TGTGCCAGCAGTAACTACGCCGGGGAGCTGTTTTTT

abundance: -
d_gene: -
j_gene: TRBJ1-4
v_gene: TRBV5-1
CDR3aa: CASSPPGRRGGEKLFF
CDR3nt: TGCGCCAGCAGCCCTCCAGGGAGGAGGGGGGGTGAAAAACTGTTTTTT

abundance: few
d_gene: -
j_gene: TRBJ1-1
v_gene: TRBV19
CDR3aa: CASSIRWGRAEAFF
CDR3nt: TGTGCCAGTAGTATAAGGTGGGGCAGGGCTGAAGCTTTCTTT

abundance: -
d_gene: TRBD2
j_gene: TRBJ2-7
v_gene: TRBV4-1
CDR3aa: CASSPFPSGSSYEQYF
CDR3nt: TGCGCCAGCAGCCCGTTTCCTAGCGGGAGCTCCTACGAGCAGTACTTC

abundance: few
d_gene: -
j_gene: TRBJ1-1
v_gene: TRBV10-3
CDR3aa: CAISRRELLTEAFF
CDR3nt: TGTGCCATCAGCCGGCGGGAGCTGTTAACTGAAGCTTTCTTT

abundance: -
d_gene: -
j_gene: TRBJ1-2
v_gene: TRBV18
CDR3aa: CASSPLDRMGGGYTF
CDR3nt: TGTGCCAGCTCACCCCTCGACAGGATGGGGGGGGGCTACACCTTC

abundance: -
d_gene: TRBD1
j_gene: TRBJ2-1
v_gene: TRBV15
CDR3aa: CATSLTTGGPSYNEQFF
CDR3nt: TGTGCCACCAGCTTAACAACAGGGGGCCCCTCCTACAATGAGCAGTTCTTC

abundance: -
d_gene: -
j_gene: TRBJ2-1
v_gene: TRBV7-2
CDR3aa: CASTPGSSYNEQFF
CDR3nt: TGTGCCAGCACCCCTGGCAGCTCCTACAATGAGCAGTTCTTC

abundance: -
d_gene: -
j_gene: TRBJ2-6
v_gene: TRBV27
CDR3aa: CASSHSGANVLTF
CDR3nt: TGTGCCAGCAGTCACTCTGGGGCCAACGTCCTGACTTTC

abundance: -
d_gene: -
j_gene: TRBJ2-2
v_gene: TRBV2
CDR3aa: CASSRIRGRELFF
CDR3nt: TGTGCCAGCAGTAGAATACGAGGGAGGGAGCTGTTTTTT

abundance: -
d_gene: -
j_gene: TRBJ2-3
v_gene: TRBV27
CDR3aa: CASSFVRGTPSEDTQYF
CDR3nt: TGTGCCAGCAGTTTTGTTAGAGGGACTCCCTCGGAAGATACGCAGTATTTT

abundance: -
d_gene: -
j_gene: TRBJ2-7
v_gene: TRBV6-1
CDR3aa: CASSEQRHSYEQYF
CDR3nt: TGTGCCAGCAGTGAACAGCGGCACTCCTACGAGCAGTACTTC

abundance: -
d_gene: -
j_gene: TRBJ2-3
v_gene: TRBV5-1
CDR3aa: CASSPGLHQDTQYF
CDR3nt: TGCGCCAGCAGCCCGGGACTCCATCAAGATACGCAGTATTTT

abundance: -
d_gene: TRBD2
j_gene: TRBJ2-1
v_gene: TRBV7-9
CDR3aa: CASSLAPGLAGYNEQFF
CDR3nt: TGTGCCAGCAGCTTAGCTCCGGGACTAGCGGGGTACAATGAGCAGTTCTTC

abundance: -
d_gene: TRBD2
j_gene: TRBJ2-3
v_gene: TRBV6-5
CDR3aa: CASIRPGGADTQYF
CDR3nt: TGTGCCAGCATCCGACCCGGGGGGGCAGATACGCAGTATTTT

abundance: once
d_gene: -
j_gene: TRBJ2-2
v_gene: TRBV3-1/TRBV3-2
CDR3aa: CASKQGRNTGELFF
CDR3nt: TGTGCCAGCAAACAGGGCCGGAACACCGGGGAGCTGTTTTTT

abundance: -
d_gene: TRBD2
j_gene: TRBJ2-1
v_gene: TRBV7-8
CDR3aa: CASSLPLTSGGYNEQFF
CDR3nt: TGTGCCAGCAGCCTGCCCCTGACTAGCGGGGGGTACAATGAGCAGTTCTTC

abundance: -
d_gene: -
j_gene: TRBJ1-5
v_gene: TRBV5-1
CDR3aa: CASSSTGGYEPQHF
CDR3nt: TGCGCCAGCAGCTCAACCGGAGGGTATGAGCCCCAGCATTTT

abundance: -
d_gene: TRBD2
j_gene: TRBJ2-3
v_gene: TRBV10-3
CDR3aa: CAMARASGGIDTQYF
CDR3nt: TGTGCCATGGCCCGAGCTAGCGGGGGAATAGATACGCAGTATTTT

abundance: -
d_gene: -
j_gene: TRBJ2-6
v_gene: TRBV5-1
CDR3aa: CASSLAVISGANVLTF
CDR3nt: TGCGCCAGCAGCTTGGCCGTTATCTCTGGGGCCAACGTCCTGACTTTC

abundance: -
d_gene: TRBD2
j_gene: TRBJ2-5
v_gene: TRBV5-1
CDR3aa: CASSLYGTSGSGGETQYF
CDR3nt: TGCGCCAGCAGCTTGTATGGGACTAGCGGGAGTGGTGGAGAGACCCAGTACTTC

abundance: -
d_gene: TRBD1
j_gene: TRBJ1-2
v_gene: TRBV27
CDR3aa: CASSTGTESYTF
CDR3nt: TGTGCCAGCAGTACCGGGACAGAGAGCTACACCTTC

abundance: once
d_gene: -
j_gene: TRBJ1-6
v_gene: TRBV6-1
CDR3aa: CASSVSSPNLGLPLHF
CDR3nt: TGTGCCAGCAGTGTTTCTAGCCCCAACCTAGGATTACCCCTCCACTTT

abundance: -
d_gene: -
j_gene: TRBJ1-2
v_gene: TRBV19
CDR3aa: CASSMDPLWQGSTNYGYTF
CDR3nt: TGTGCCAGTAGTATGGATCCCCTTTGGCAGGGCAGCACTAACTATGGCTACACCTTC

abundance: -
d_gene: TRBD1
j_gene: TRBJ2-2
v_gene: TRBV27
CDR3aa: CASSFFGQGATGELFF
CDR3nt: TGTGCCAGCAGTTTTTTCGGACAGGGTGCCACCGGGGAGCTGTTTTTT

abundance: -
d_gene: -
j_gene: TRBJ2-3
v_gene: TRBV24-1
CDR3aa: CATSDYPSRGSTDTQYF
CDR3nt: TGTGCCACCAGTGATTACCCCTCGCGGGGTAGCACAGATACGCAGTATTTT

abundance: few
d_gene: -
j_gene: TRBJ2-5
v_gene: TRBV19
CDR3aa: CATSSLGETQYF
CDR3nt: TGTGCCACCTCTTCTCTAGGCGAGACCCAGTACTTC

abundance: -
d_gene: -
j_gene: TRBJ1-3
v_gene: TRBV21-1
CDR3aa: CASSKDVFPGGSGNTIYF
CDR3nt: TGTGCCAGCAGCAAAGATGTATTTCCAGGGGGCAGTGGAAACACCATATATTTT

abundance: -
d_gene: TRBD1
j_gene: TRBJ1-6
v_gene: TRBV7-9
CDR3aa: CASSDGTGYGLHF
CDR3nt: TGTGCCAGCAGCGACGGGACAGGATATGGCCTCCACTTT

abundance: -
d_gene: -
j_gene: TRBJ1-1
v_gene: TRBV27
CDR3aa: CASSYFGDTEAFF
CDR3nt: TGTGCCAGCAGTTACTTCGGGGACACTGAAGCTTTCTTT

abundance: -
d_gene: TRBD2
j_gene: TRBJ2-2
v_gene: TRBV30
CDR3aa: CAWSLPRTSGSRELFF
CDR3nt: TGTGCCTGGAGTCTCCCTCGGACTAGCGGGAGCAGGGAGCTGTTTTTT

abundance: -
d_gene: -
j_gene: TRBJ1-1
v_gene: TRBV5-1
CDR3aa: CASSLVDKNTEAFF
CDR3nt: TGCGCCAGCAGCTTGGTTGACAAGAACACTGAAGCTTTCTTT

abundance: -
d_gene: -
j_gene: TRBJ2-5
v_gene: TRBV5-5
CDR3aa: CASSIGTVYQETQYF
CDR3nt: TGTGCCAGCAGCATCGGGACTGTGTACCAAGAGACCCAGTACTTC

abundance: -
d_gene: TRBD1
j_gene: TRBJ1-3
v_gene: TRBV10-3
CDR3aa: CAISESSRGQGFSGNTIYF
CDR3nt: TGTGCCATCAGTGAGTCGAGTAGAGGACAGGGATTCTCTGGAAACACCATATATTTT

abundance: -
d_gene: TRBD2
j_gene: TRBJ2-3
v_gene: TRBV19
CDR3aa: CASSRAGGGTDTQYF
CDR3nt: TGTGCCAGTAGTAGAGCGGGGGGTGGCACAGATACGCAGTATTTT

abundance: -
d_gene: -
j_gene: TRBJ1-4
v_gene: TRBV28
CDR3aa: CASSLEGVAEKLFF
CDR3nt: TGTGCCAGCAGTTTAGAGGGGGTAGCTGAAAAACTGTTTTTT

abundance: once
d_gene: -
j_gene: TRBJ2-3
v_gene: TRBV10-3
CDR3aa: CAISELSPETDTQYF
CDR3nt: TGTGCCATCAGTGAGCTGAGTCCGGAGACAGATACGCAGTATTTT

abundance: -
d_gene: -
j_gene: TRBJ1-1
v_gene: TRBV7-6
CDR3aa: CASSRNPNMNTEAFF
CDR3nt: TGTGCCAGCAGCCGAAACCCGAACATGAACACTGAAGCTTTCTTT

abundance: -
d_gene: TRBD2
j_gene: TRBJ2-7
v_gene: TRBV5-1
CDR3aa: CASSLVPSGRNEQYF
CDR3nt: TGCGCCAGCAGCTTGGTCCCTAGCGGGAGGAACGAGCAGTACTTC